In its sample, the clone carrying this T cell receptor beta chain is medium-sized. The sample originates from a study of blood T cell repertoires in COVID-19. The wider study: Both acute and convalescent COVID-19 samples were obtained from the United States, Italy and Spain. Sources were T cells, B-cell-depleted T cells, or PBMCs; the material itself was cDNA or gDNA.

This CDR3 contains 14 residues. The V gene's germline CDR1 is SGHNT and CDR2 YYREEE (reference sequence). V trimming: 4 bases; J trimming: 10 bases; junction bases outside the gene matches: 10. The method was immunoSEQ multiplex PCR; TCRdb's version includes in-frame clones alone and lacks a portion of them. The sample shows fewer than 200,000 clones, approximately 90% of them seen only once. This chain connects TRBV5-4 to TRBJ2-1, with 8 bases matching TRBD2. This sequence originates from a man aged 60 to 75 with acute or convalescent COVID-19. Sequencing was done on a sample of peripheral blood. CDR3 DNA: TGTGCCAGCAGCCACGAGCTAGCGGGCCAAGAGCAGTTCTTC. Translation: CASSHELAGQEQFF.